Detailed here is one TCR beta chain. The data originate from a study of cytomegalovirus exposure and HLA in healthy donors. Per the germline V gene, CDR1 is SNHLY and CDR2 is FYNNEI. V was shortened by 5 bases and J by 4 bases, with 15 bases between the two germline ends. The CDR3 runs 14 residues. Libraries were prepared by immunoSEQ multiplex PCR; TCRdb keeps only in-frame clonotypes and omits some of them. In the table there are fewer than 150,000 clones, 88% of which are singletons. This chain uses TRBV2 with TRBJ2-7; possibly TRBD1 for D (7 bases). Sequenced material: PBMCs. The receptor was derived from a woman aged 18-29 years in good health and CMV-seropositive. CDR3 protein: CASSLTGTPYEQYF. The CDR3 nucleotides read TGTGCCAGCAGTTTGACAGGGACTCCGTACGAGCAGTACTTC. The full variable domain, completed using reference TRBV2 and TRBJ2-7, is EPEVTQTPSHQVTQMGQEVILRCVPISNHLYFYWYRQILGQKVEFLVSFYNNEISEKSEIFDDQFSVERPDGSNFTLKIRSTKLEDSAMYFCASSLTGTPYEQYFGPGTRLTVT.